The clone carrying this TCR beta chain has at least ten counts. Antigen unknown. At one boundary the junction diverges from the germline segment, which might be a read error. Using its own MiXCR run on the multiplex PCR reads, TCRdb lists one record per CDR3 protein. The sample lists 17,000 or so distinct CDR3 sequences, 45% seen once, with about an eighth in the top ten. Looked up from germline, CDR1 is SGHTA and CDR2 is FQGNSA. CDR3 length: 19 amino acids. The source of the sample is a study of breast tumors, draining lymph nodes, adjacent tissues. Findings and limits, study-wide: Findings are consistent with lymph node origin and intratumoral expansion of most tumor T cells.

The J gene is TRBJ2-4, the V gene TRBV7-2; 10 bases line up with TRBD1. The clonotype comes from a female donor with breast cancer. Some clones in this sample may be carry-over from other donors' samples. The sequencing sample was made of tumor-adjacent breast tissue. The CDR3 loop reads CASSSAGTGVHIAKNIQYF. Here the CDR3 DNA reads TGTGCCAGCAGCTCCGCCGGGACAGGGGTCCACATAGCCAAAAATATTCAGTACTTC. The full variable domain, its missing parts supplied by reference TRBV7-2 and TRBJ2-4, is GAGVSQSPSNKVTEKGKDVELRCDPISGHTALYWYRQSLGQGLEFLIYFQGNSAPDKSGLPSDRFSAERTGGSVSTLTIQRTQQEDSAVYLCASSSAGTGVHIAKNIQYFGAGTRLSVL.